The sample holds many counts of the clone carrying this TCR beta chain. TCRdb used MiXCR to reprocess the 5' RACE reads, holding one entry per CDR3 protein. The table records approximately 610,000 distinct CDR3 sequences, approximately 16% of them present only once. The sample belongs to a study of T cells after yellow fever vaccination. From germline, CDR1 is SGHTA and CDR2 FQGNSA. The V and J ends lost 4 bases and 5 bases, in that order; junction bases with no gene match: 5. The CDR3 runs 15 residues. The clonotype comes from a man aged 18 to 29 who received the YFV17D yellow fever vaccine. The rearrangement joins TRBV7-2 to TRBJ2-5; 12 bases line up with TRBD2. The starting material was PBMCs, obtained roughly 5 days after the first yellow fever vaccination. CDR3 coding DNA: TGTGCCAGCAGCTGGACTAGCGGGGTGGGGGAGACCCAGTACTTC. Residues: CASSWTSGVGETQYF. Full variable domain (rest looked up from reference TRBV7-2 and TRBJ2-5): GAGVSQSPSNKVTEKGKDVELRCDPISGHTALYWYRQSLGQGLEFLIYFQGNSAPDKSGLPSDRFSAERTGGSVSTLTIQRTQQEDSAVYLCASSWTSGVGETQYFGPGTRLLVL.